This T cell receptor beta chain was identified during a study of control samples from healthy donors and cancer patients. Method: immunoSEQ multiplex PCR; TCRdb's copy keeps in-frame clones and lacks some. The table records roughly 200,000 clones, 90% to 95% of them present only once. The CDR3 contains 15 residues. Germline CDR1 reads KGHDR; CDR2 reads SFDVKD. Trimming left V 3 bases short and J 2 bases short, with 10 bases between. This clonotype originated in a man aged 18 to 29 in good health. The V call is TRBV24-1, the J call TRBJ1-3, with D tentatively TRBD1 (6 bases). The sequencing input was blood. The CDR3 DNA reads TGTGCCACCAGTGATCCCCGGACAGCTGGAAACACCATATATTTT. Encoded protein: CATSDPRTAGNTIYF.